These 10 T cell receptor beta chains came from one sample sequenced in a study of lung T cells in sarcoidosis with Löfgren's syndrome. In TCRdb, the reads were re-called with MiXCR into one record per CDR3 protein. This sample has about 63,000 distinct CDR3 sequences, with approximately 22% found just once. What was sequenced was CD4+ T cells from PBMCs. The receptors come from a human donor with sarcoidosis (Löfgren's syndrome or another form), or a control subject (not recorded which).

This clonotype has at least ten counts. The V call is TRBV6-1, the J call TRBJ2-1; the D gene is possibly TRBD2 (6 bases). V lost 5 bases and J lost 2, with 19 bases in between. The CDR3 spans 17 residues. The germline CDR1 and CDR2 sequences are MNHNS and SASEGT. The CDR3, as DNA: TGTGCCAGCAGTCCAACTGGTTGGGGAGGCGCCTACAATGAGCAGTTCTTC. Encoded protein: CASSPTGWGGAYNEQFF.

The V and J genes are TRBV19 and TRBJ1-5, with D hard to call. Per germline, CDR1 LNHDA and CDR2 SQIVND (reference sequence). CDR3 length: 14 amino acids. Trimming left V 5 bases short and J 9 bases short, with 17 bases between. CDR3 coding DNA: TGTGCCAGTAGTCGGTACACCGAGGGATCGCCCCAGCATTTT. As protein: CASSRYTEGSPQHF.

Points on this clonotype: Without the conserved terminal phenylalanine or tryptophan, this CDR3 likely stems from a read error. The V gene is TRBV7-9, the J gene TRBJ1-2; tentatively, D is TRBD1 (6 bases). CDR3 length: 14 amino acids. V was pared by 4 bases and J by 2 bases, with 11 bases between. Germline CDR1 is SEHNR and CDR2 is FQNEAQ (reference sequence). The chain's CDR3 is CASSWDKVNYGYTC. Written as DNA, the CDR3 is TGTGCCAGCAGCTGGGACAAAGTCAACTATGGCTACACCTGC.

This clonotype was counted a few times. The V gene is TRBV2, the J gene TRBJ2-2; D ambiguous. The CDR3 runs to 15 residues. Germline values: CDR1 SNHLY, CDR2 FYNNEI. With 1 base removed from V and 5 bases from J, the gap between germline ends came to 11 bases. DNA of the CDR3: TGTGCCAGCAGTGAAGTGGCAGCAAGTACCGGGGAGCTGTTTTTT. Protein sequence: CASSEVAASTGELFF.

This clonotype has ten or more counts. The rearrangement links TRBV10-3 to TRBJ2-5; 11 bases are shared with TRBD2. Trimming cost V 7 bases and J 7 bases; bases outside gene matches: 5. Per germline, CDR1 ENHRY and CDR2 SYGVKD. CDR3 length: 13 amino acids. In nucleotides, the CDR3 is TGTGCCATCACCGGCCTAGCGGGAGGGACCCAGTACTTC. This sequence encodes CAITGLAGGTQYF.

This clonotype was seen many times. J is TRBJ2-3 and V is TRBV27; the match to TRBD2 covers 7 bases. CDR1 and CDR2 from the germline V gene are MNHEY and SMNVEV (reference sequence). V lost 1 base, J lost 0 bases, and 7 bases stayed unmatched. The CDR3 extends over 17 amino acids. The CDR3 spells CASSLWGRASSTDTQYF. DNA of the CDR3: TGTGCCAGCAGTTTATGGGGGAGGGCCTCTAGCACAGATACGCAGTATTTT.

This clonotype was recorded many times. CDR3 sequence: CAISRDTRDEQFF. In DNA, the CDR3 is TGTGCCATCTCTCGGGACACCCGAGATGAGCAGTTCTTC. The J gene is TRBJ2-1, the V gene TRBV7-9; D is possibly TRBD1 (6 bases). V was pared by 10 bases and J by 8 bases, with 18 bases between. The CDR3 length is 13 residues. The germline gives CDR1 SEHNR, CDR2 FQNEAQ (reference sequence).

The sample holds a few counts of this clonotype. The chain recombines TRBV18 with TRBJ1-1, with a possible D match to TRBD1 (5 bases). The V gene lost 4 bases and the J gene lost 4 bases, with 16 bases spanning the gap. Germline assignment: CDR1 KGHSH and CDR2 LQKENI. CDR3 size: 15 residues. Here the CDR3 reads CASSQDVRGSTEAFF. Written as DNA, the CDR3 is TGTGCCAGCTCACAGGATGTGAGGGGTAGCACTGAAGCTTTCTTT.

This clonotype was counted many times. The chain combines TRBV6-1 with TRBJ2-1; 12 bases align to TRBD2. The junction had 7 bases not matched to a gene; V was cut back by 9 bases and J by 4 bases. The germline CDR1 and CDR2 sequences are MNHNS and SASEGT. The CDR3 sequence is 15 residues long. Here the CDR3 DNA reads TGTGCCAGTAGACTAGCGGGAGTGCCTTACAATGAGCAGTTCTTC. Its translation is CASRLAGVPYNEQFF.

By proportion, this clonotype is medium-sized. The rearrangement links TRBV6-1 to TRBJ2-7; a possible D gene is TRBD1 (6 bases). Germline V gene lookup returns CDR1 MNHNS and CDR2 SASEGT. V was cut by 5 bases and J by 2 bases, with 19 bases left in between. CDR3 length: 16 residues. The DNA of the CDR3 is TGTGCCAGCAGTAACACCCAGGGGACATCCACCTACGAGCAGTACTTC. This gives the protein CASSNTQGTSTYEQYF.